Listed here are 23 T cell receptor beta chains from one sample, sequenced in a study of cytomegalovirus exposure and HLA in healthy donors. Profiling relied on immunoSEQ multiplex PCR, and the TCRdb table lists in-frame clones only, not all of them. Found here are some 250,000 clones, 90% of them singletons; the top ten hold 2.5% to 3.5%. The sequenced material came from PBMCs. The receptors come from a woman in her thirties in good health and CMV-seronegative.

The table lists this clone with a count of one. The DNA for the CDR3 is TGTGCCAGCAGTGCAACCCAGCCGAACTCCTACGAGCAGTACTTC. This encodes CASSATQPNSYEQYF. V usage is TRBV6-1 and J usage is TRBJ2-7; D remains unclear. The germline V gene has CDR1 MNHNS and CDR2 SASEGT. The CDR3 totals 15 residues. Trimming stripped 4 bases from V and 0 bases from J, with 13 bases between.

The gene calls are TRBV18 and TRBJ2-5; the D is unclear. There are 16 residues in the CDR3. Looked up from germline, CDR1 is KGHSH and CDR2 is LQKENI. V lost 6 bases and J 1 base, leaving 18 bases between the germline ends. CDR3 in amino acids: CASSHRDVGPQETQYF. The CDR3 DNA reads as TGTGCCAGCTCGCACCGAGATGTTGGGCCCCAAGAGACCCAGTACTTC.

The chain links TRBV11-2 to TRBJ1-1; D is uncertain. The V gene lost 6 bases and the J gene lost 1 base, with 6 bases spanning the gap. The CDR3 runs 12 residues. Germline loops: CDR1 SGHAT, CDR2 FQNNGV. The CDR3 protein is CASRYRNTEAFF. The CDR3 nucleotides are TGTGCCAGCAGGTACAGGAACACTGAAGCTTTCTTT.

The chain uses TRBV2 and TRBJ2-7; D may be TRBD1 (5 bases). Trimming pared 6 bases from V and 0 bases from J, leaving 12 bases between. This CDR3 region has 14 residues. CDR1 SNHLY and CDR2 FYNNEI come from the germline V gene. CDR3 nucleotide sequence: TGTGCCAGCAGCAAGGACACGAACTCCTACGAGCAGTACTTC. Protein product: CASSKDTNSYEQYF.

The chain is built from TRBV6-5 and TRBJ2-3; possible D gene TRBD2, 6 bases. Looked up from germline, CDR1 is MNHEY and CDR2 is SVGAGI. The CDR3 length is 14 residues. Trimming removed 4 bases at V and 6 bases at J, with 14 bases between. In nucleotides, the CDR3 is TGTGCCAGCAGTTCCTCAGGTGGGGGGGATACGCAGTATTTT. Translated: CASSSSGGGDTQYF.

This chain uses TRBV11-3 with TRBJ2-7, with 16 bases that match TRBD2. Trimming cost V 5 bases and J 6 bases; bases outside gene matches: 7. The CDR3 covers 16 residues. CDR1 is SGHNT, CDR2 YENEEA, per germline. CDR3 sequence reads: CASSPGLAGGPSEQYF. CDR3 nucleotide sequence: TGTGCCAGCAGCCCGGGACTAGCGGGAGGGCCATCCGAGCAGTACTTC. The full variable domain, in which reference TRBV11-3 and TRBJ2-7 provide the parts outside the CDR3, is EAGVVQSPRYKIIEKKQPVAFWCNPISGHNTLYWYLQNLGQGPELLIRYENEEAVDDSQLPKDRFSAERLKGVDSTLKIQPAELGDSAVYLCASSPGLAGGPSEQYFGPGTRLTVT.

This clone was recorded a few times. V usage is TRBV4-3 and J usage is TRBJ2-7; D is undetermined. The CDR3 covers 14 residues. Germline V gene sequence: CDR1 LGHNA, CDR2 YSLEER. V lost 0 bases and J lost 2, with 8 bases in between. The CDR3 is CASSQDQTTYEQYF. The DNA for the CDR3 is TGCGCCAGCAGCCAAGATCAGACCACCTACGAGCAGTACTTC.

This chain joins TRBV2 and TRBJ2-7; 9 nucleotides agree with TRBD1. Germline CDR1 SNHLY, CDR2 FYNNEI. Trimming took 8 bases from V and 0 from J; bases not matched to a gene: 5. CDR3 length: 14 amino acids. CDR3 DNA: TGTGCCAGCCACCGGGACAGGGTCTCCTACGAGCAGTACTTC. Translated, it gives CASHRDRVSYEQYF.

This clone was counted only a few times. The chain carries TRBV27 and TRBJ1-5; 9 bases map to TRBD1. The CDR3 loop spans 18 amino acids. Germline V gives CDR1 MNHEY, CDR2 SMNVEV (reference sequence). The junction had 12 bases not matched to a gene; V was cut back by 6 bases and J by 0 bases. DNA of the CDR3: TGTGCCAGCAGGAAGACGGGACAGGGCCAAATTAGCAATCAGCCCCAGCATTTT. Protein product: CASRKTGQGQISNQPQHF.

The chain recombines TRBV27 with TRBJ2-1; unclear D gene. The CDR3 spans 13 residues. The V gene lost 4 bases and the J gene lost 4 bases, with 8 bases spanning the gap. The germline V gene encodes CDR1 MNHEY and CDR2 SMNVEV (reference sequence). In DNA form, the CDR3 reads TGTGCCAGCAGTTCATCGAGATACAATGAGCAGTTCTTC. Protein product: CASSSSRYNEQFF.

The J gene is TRBJ2-1, the V gene TRBV4-1, with TRBD1 matching over 7 bases. The trim removed 1 base at V and 7 bases at J, leaving 1 base unmatched. This CDR3 has 13 residues. Germline-derived CDR1 and CDR2 are MGHRA and YSYEKL. The chain's CDR3 is CASSQVRGNEQFF. CDR3 sequence (DNA): TGCGCCAGCAGCCAAGTCAGGGGGAATGAGCAGTTCTTC.

This chain uses TRBV20-1 with TRBJ2-1; D is possibly TRBD1 (5 bases). CDR1 DFQATT and CDR2 SNEGSKA come from the germline V gene (reference sequence). The CDR3 is 11 residues long. V was clipped by 3 bases and J by 8 bases, with 8 bases between them. The CDR3 spells CSASVRDEQFF. The DNA for the CDR3 is TGCAGTGCTAGTGTCAGGGATGAGCAGTTCTTC.

The rearrangement links TRBV7-6 to TRBJ2-5; perhaps TRBD2 as D (6 bases). Germline V gene lookup returns CDR1 SGHVS and CDR2 FNYEAQ. The CDR3 spans 14 residues. With 4 bases removed from V and 5 bases from J, the gap between germline ends came to 14 bases. DNA of the CDR3: TGTGCCAGCAGCTCCCTTGGCGGGACGGAGACCCAGTACTTC. Translating it yields CASSSLGGTETQYF.

This clone has a single count. This chain links TRBV9 with TRBJ2-1; 8 positions agree with TRBD2. The germline V gene encodes CDR1 SGDLS and CDR2 YYNGEE. V lost 0 bases to trimming and J lost 4 bases; unmatched junction nucleotides: 6. This CDR3 has 16 amino acids. The CDR3 loop reads CASSVVTSDTYNEQFF. CDR3 nucleotides: TGTGCCAGCAGCGTAGTGACTAGCGATACTTACAATGAGCAGTTCTTC.

The chain carries TRBV4-1 and TRBJ2-1; weak D call: TRBD2 (6 bases). Trimming pared 3 bases from V and 6 bases from J, leaving 9 bases between. Germline lookup yields CDR1 MGHRA and CDR2 YSYEKL. There are 13 residues in the CDR3. Here the CDR3 DNA reads TGCGCCAGCAGCCATTGGGGGGTCAATGAGCAGTTCTTC. Translating it yields CASSHWGVNEQFF.

The chain has TRBV7-2 and TRBJ1-5; D not resolved. Trimming took 5 bases from V and 3 from J, leaving 11 bases between them. The CDR3 runs 14 residues. The germline V gene has CDR1 SGHTA and CDR2 FQGNSA. The CDR3 DNA follows: TGTGCCAGCAGCCCTAAGGTCTTCAATCAGCCCCAGCATTTT. Translated, it gives CASSPKVFNQPQHF.

The chain recombines TRBV28 with TRBJ1-1; 9 bases line up with TRBD1. V gave up 10 bases and J gave up 4 bases; unmatched junction bases: 10. Germline-derived CDR1 and CDR2 are MDHEN and SYDVKM. The CDR3 length is 14 residues. This chain's CDR3 is CAILQGAIGTEAFF. CDR3 bases: TGTGCCATCTTACAGGGGGCTATCGGCACTGAAGCTTTCTTT.

V and J are TRBV30 and TRBJ2-2; 7 bases line up with TRBD2. The CDR3 has 15 residues. Per the germline V gene, CDR1 is GTSNPN and CDR2 is SVGIG (reference sequence). Unmatched junction bases numbered 8, after V lost 5 bases and J lost 2 bases. The CDR3 DNA follows: TGTGCCTGGCGACGAGCGGGAAGAAACACCGGGGAGCTGTTTTTT. As protein: CAWRRAGRNTGELFF.

This clone was detected only a few times. The chain uses TRBV14 and TRBJ2-1; 7 nucleotides match TRBD2. This CDR3 is 15 amino acids long. V was clipped by 1 base and J by 8 bases; unmatched bases: 8. The germline CDR1 and CDR2 sequences are SGHDN and FVKESK. The CDR3 DNA is TGTGCCAGCAGCCAAGCAGGACTAGGTACTCATGAGCAGTTCTTC. It encodes CASSQAGLGTHEQFF.

The chain links TRBV2 to TRBJ2-7, with D possibly matching TRBD2 (6 bases). Trimming took off 4 bases at V and 0 bases at J, with 22 bases between the two ends. Looked up from germline, CDR1 is SNHLY and CDR2 is FYNNEI. This CDR3 comprises 18 residues. The CDR3 here is CASSARLGGTSSSYEQYF. CDR3 sequence (DNA): TGTGCCAGCAGTGCCCGGCTAGGCGGGACCTCGAGCTCCTACGAGCAGTACTTC.

In this sample, this clone turned up once. A much bigger clone sits one base away, suggesting this may be a read error. The same CDR3 is also encoded by other DNA sequences in this sample. V usage is TRBV5-1 and J usage is TRBJ2-5; D uncertain. V was pared by 2 bases and J by 3 bases, with 2 bases between. CDR1 and CDR2 from the germline V gene are SGHRS and YFSETQ. The CDR3 loop spans 11 amino acids. CDR3 amino acids: CASSFEETQYF. CDR3 DNA: TGCGCCAGCAGCTTTGAAGAGACCCAGTACTTC.

This clone was counted between two and nine times. V is TRBV10-3 and J is TRBJ1-2; D is unclear. This CDR3 region has 13 residues. V was shortened by 0 bases and J by 5 bases, with 7 bases between the two germline ends. Germline V gives CDR1 ENHRY, CDR2 SYGVKD. CDR3 coding DNA: TGTGCCATCAGTGAGTCGAGGGATTATGGCTACACCTTC. Translation: CAISESRDYGYTF.

This clone occurred once. The same CDR3 is also encoded by other DNA sequences in this sample. The V gene is TRBV27, the J gene TRBJ1-1, with unresolved D. CDR1 and CDR2 (germline): MNHEY, SMNVEV (reference sequence). The CDR3 length is 13 residues. Trimming pared 6 bases from V and 1 base from J, leaving 9 bases between. CDR3 sequence reads: CASSLGRNTEAFF. The CDR3 DNA is TGTGCCAGCAGCCTAGGACGGAACACTGAAGCTTTCTTT.